One and the same sample provided the 28 T cell receptor beta chains below, sequenced in a study of sequential checkpoint blockade in melanoma. Regarding treatment: randomized to nivolumab then ipilimumab (arm A) or the reverse (arm B). The protocol was immunoSEQ multiplex PCR, while the TCRdb copy is restricted to in-frame clones and leaves out a portion. Of approximately 13,000 clones in the sample, around 25% were seen once. The sequencing used tumor tissue (inferred from file names), collected from a patient given nivolumab and ipilimumab in sequence. These TCRs come from a human donor with melanoma.

By sample fraction, this clone is medium-sized (0.01 to 0.1%). This chain connects TRBV6-8 to TRBJ2-1, with 7 bases matching TRBD2. CDR1 and CDR2 (germline): MNHGY, SAAAGT. The CDR3 is 13 amino acids. Unmatched junction bases numbered 5, after V lost 2 bases and J lost 10 bases. In nucleotides, the CDR3 is TGTGCCAGCAGTTACCCCGCTAGCGGAGAGCAGTTCTTC. Protein sequence: CASSYPASGEQFF.

This clone has a handful of counts. The chain employs TRBV4-1 and TRBJ2-1; D is perhaps TRBD1 (6 bases). The V end lost 8 bases, the J end lost 0 bases, and 17 bases lay between the germline ends. Germline CDR1 reads MGHRA; CDR2 reads YSYEKL. The CDR3 spans 16 residues. Here the CDR3 reads CASRPQGVSSYNEQFF. CDR3 DNA sequence: TGCGCCAGCCGGCCACAGGGCGTGAGCTCCTACAATGAGCAGTTCTTC.

This clone was observed at least ten times. This rearrangement joins TRBV4-1 to TRBJ2-7, with TRBD2 matching 7 bases. From germline, CDR1 is MGHRA and CDR2 YSYEKL. The length of the CDR3 is 16 residues. After removal of 1 base from V and 4 bases from J, the junction contained 10 bases not matched to a gene. CDR3 sequence: CASSQVWGGGLYEQYF. CDR3 DNA: TGCGCCAGCAGCCAAGTGTGGGGGGGAGGGCTTTACGAGCAGTACTTC.

This clone was seen ten or more times. J is TRBJ2-5 and V is TRBV9; D gene unclear. V dropped 3 bases and J dropped 4 bases, with 13 bases sitting between them. CDR3 length: 14 amino acids. Germline V gives CDR1 SGDLS, CDR2 YYNGEE. This CDR3 reads CASSAAVKGETQYF. CDR3 coding DNA: TGTGCCAGCAGCGCCGCGGTTAAGGGAGAGACCCAGTACTTC.

This clone came up a few times. This chain uses TRBV28 with TRBJ1-3; weak D call: TRBD1 (5 bases). The CDR3 runs to 14 residues. The germline V gene has CDR1 MDHEN and CDR2 SYDVKM. The ends were cut back, 1 base at V and 2 bases at J, with 6 bases in the middle. The CDR3 DNA is TGTGCCAGCAGTTTATCAGGGACTGGAAACACCATATATTTT. Translated: CASSLSGTGNTIYF.

The chain combines TRBV5-1 with TRBJ1-5; D is uncertain. CDR3 length equals 15 residues. Trimming shortened V by 0 bases and J by 7 bases, and 14 bases separated the two germline ends. Germline loops: CDR1 SGHRS, CDR2 YFSETQ. CDR3 loop: CASSLEGTPIQPQHF. CDR3 nucleotides: TGCGCCAGCAGCTTGGAGGGAACGCCTATCCAGCCCCAGCATTTT.

The V call is TRBV11-3, the J call TRBJ2-2, with 13 bases aligning to TRBD2. Germline-derived CDR1 and CDR2 are SGHNT and YENEEA. The CDR3 contains 16 residues. With 4 bases clipped from V and 4 bases from J, the junction kept 3 bases outside the gene matches. CDR3 sequence (DNA): TGTGCCAGCAGCTCAAGACTAGCGGGGGGCACCGGGGAGCTGTTTTTT. Encoded protein: CASSSRLAGGTGELFF.

Ten or more counts support this clone. V gene TRBV7-5 combines with J gene TRBJ2-1; the table's D call TRBD2 went unverified against the DNA. TRBV7-5 is a pseudogene segment. CDR3 length: 15 amino acids. This CDR3 reads CASSLRRDSYNEQFF. As DNA, the CDR3 is TGTGCCAGCAGCTTACGGCGGGACTCCTACAATGAGCAGTTCTTC.

This clone has just one count. The V and J genes are TRBV19 and TRBJ2-1; TRBD1 is a possible D gene (6 bases). CDR1 and CDR2 from the germline V gene are LNHDA and SQIVND (reference sequence). Trimming removed 5 bases at V and 3 bases at J, with 11 bases between. This CDR3 region has 14 residues. Here the CDR3 DNA reads TGTGCCAGTAGTTCCGGGACATACTACAATGAGCAGTTCTTC. It codes for CASSSGTYYNEQFF.

This clone was counted a single time. The gene calls are TRBV14 and TRBJ2-1; D is possibly TRBD1 (6 bases). This CDR3 is built from 13 residues. Trimming left V 0 bases short and J 12 bases short, with 12 bases between. Germline V gene data show CDR1 as SGHDN and CDR2 as FVKESK. Here the CDR3 reads CASSQDRGLGQFF. In DNA form, the CDR3 reads TGTGCCAGCAGCCAAGACAGGGGCCTAGGGCAGTTCTTC.

This clone came up a few times. V and J are TRBV11-3 and TRBJ1-2; no clear D gene. This CDR3 contains 14 residues. CDR1 SGHNT and CDR2 YENEEA come from the germline V gene. Trimming cost V 3 bases and J 3 bases, with 11 bases left between them. The CDR3 sequence: CASSFDTHDYGYTF. The CDR3 nucleotides are TGTGCCAGCAGCTTCGACACCCACGACTATGGCTACACCTTC.

The chain is built from TRBV10-2 and TRBJ2-6; 12 bases line up with TRBD1. CDR1 WSHSY and CDR2 SAAADI come from the germline V gene. The V gene end was trimmed by 7 bases and the J gene end by 6 bases; junction bases not matched to a gene: 7. The CDR3 runs to 16 residues. The chain's CDR3 is CASKMGQGAVANVLTF. CDR3 bases: TGCGCCAGCAAGATGGGACAGGGGGCGGTGGCCAACGTCCTGACTTTC.

This clone was seen a handful of times. The CDR3 loop is CASSLDLAGRTDTQYF. In nucleotides, the CDR3 is TGTGCCAGCAGCTTAGACCTAGCGGGCCGCACAGATACGCAGTATTTT. J is TRBJ2-3 and V is TRBV11-3; 8 bases map to TRBD2. Germline CDR1 SGHNT, CDR2 YENEEA. Losses at the gene ends were 0 bases for V and 1 base for J; bases not matched to a gene: 3. This CDR3 is 16 amino acids long.

V and J are TRBV9 and TRBJ2-3; D could derive from TRBD1 or TRBD2 (5 bases each). The CDR3 length is 14 residues. Trimming removed 5 bases from V and 2 bases from J, with 12 bases in between. Germline assignment: CDR1 SGDLS and CDR2 YYNGEE. The CDR3 spells CASRTGTITDTQYF. As DNA, the CDR3 is TGTGCCAGCAGGACGGGGACCATCACAGATACGCAGTATTTT.

The rearrangement uses TRBV29-1 and TRBJ1-1; the D is unclear. V was clipped by 7 bases and J by 1 base, with 10 bases between them. Germline values: CDR1 SQVTM, CDR2 ANQGSEA. This CDR3 region has 12 residues. The CDR3: CSATLENTEAFF. CDR3 nucleotides: TGCAGCGCGACGTTAGAGAACACTGAAGCTTTCTTT.

CDR3 residues: CASSLGSGMGNEQFF. The CDR3, as DNA: TGCGCCAGCAGCTTGGGAAGCGGGATGGGGAATGAGCAGTTCTTC. This chain connects TRBV5-1 to TRBJ2-1, with 7 positions matching TRBD2. Germline CDR1 is SGHRS and CDR2 is YFSETQ. Trimming at V came to 0 bases and at J to 7 bases, leaving 7 bases not matched to a gene. The CDR3 loop spans 15 amino acids.

J is TRBJ2-1 and V is TRBV18, with 9 bases lining up with TRBD1. The CDR3 is 14 residues long. V lost 4 bases to trimming and J lost 8 bases; unmatched junction nucleotides: 6. Per germline, CDR1 KGHSH and CDR2 LQKENI. The CDR3 DNA reads TGTGCCAGCTCACAGGGGACAGGGAAGGATGAGCAGTTCTTC. Its protein product is CASSQGTGKDEQFF.

The V and J genes are TRBV11-3 and TRBJ2-3, with 12 bases identical to TRBD2. The V segment lost 5 bases and the J segment 5 bases; nucleotides outside the gene matches: 5. Germline CDR1 is SGHNT and CDR2 is YENEEA. The CDR3 sequence is 15 residues long. CDR3 nucleotide sequence: TGTGCCAGCAGCCCCCGGACTAGCGGGAAAGATACGCAGTATTTT. It translates to CASSPRTSGKDTQYF.

The chain is built from TRBV15 and TRBJ2-3; perhaps TRBD2 as D (5 bases). Trimming pared 2 bases from V and 0 bases from J, leaving 15 bases between. The CDR3 runs 17 residues. Germline loops: CDR1 LNHNV, CDR2 YYDKDF (reference sequence). The CDR3 DNA reads TGTGCCACCAGCAGATTTAGGGATAGCGCGAGCACAGATACGCAGTATTTT. It codes for CATSRFRDSASTDTQYF.

This chain links TRBV9 with TRBJ1-4, with 7 bases that match TRBD1. This CDR3 is built from 14 residues. CDR1 SGDLS and CDR2 YYNGEE come from the germline V gene. The V gene end was trimmed by 4 bases and the J gene end by 7 bases; junction bases not matched to a gene: 7. The CDR3 sequence: CASSPSTGLEKLFF. In DNA form, the CDR3 reads TGTGCCAGCAGCCCGTCGACAGGGCTTGAAAAACTGTTTTTT. Together with reference TRBV9 and TRBJ1-4, the CDR3 gives the full variable domain: DSGVTQTPKHLITATGQRVTLRCSPRSGDLSVYWYQQSLDQGLQFLIQYYNGEERAKGNILERFSAQQFPDLHSELNLSSLELGDSALYFCASSPSTGLEKLFFGSGTQLSVL.

There are a few counts of this clone. This chain links TRBV15 with TRBJ2-7; perhaps TRBD2 as D (5 bases). CDR1 is LNHNV, CDR2 YYDKDF, per germline (reference sequence). The length of the CDR3 is 14 residues. Deletions cut 0 bases from V and 3 bases from J, with 9 bases between. The chain's CDR3 is CATSREGSVYEQYF. As DNA, the CDR3 is TGTGCCACCAGCAGAGAAGGTAGCGTCTACGAGCAGTACTTC.

This chain joins TRBV10-2 and TRBJ2-5; the match to TRBD2 covers 7 bases. Per germline, CDR1 WSHSY and CDR2 SAAADI. The J segment lost 3 bases and the V segment lost 5 bases, leaving 12 bases of the junction unmatched. The CDR3 has 16 residues. CDR3 sequence: CASSPEGAGEEETQYF. The CDR3 DNA is TGCGCCAGCAGTCCAGAAGGGGCGGGAGAGGAAGAGACCCAGTACTTC.

This clone was recorded at least ten times. The chain combines TRBV11-3 with TRBJ2-7; 8 bases are shared with TRBD2. Germline CDR1 is SGHNT and CDR2 is YENEEA. CDR3 size: 19 residues. J gave up 1 base and V 5 bases, and 19 bases lay outside the gene matches. CDR3 in DNA: TGTGCCAGCAGCCTACCGGTGGCGGGGAGCGGGAGCGGGTCCTACGAGCAGTACTTC. This sequence encodes CASSLPVAGSGSGSYEQYF.

In its sample, this clone was seen a few times. The chain employs TRBV28 and TRBJ2-1; TRBD1 matches 7 bases. CDR3 length equals 16 residues. V lost 4 bases to trimming and J lost 2 bases; unmatched junction nucleotides: 8. The V gene's germline CDR1 is MDHEN and CDR2 SYDVKM. As DNA, the CDR3 is TGTGCCAGCAGTTCAAATAGTGGGACAGCCTACAATGAGCAGTTCTTC. It codes for CASSSNSGTAYNEQFF.

The V and J genes are TRBV28 and TRBJ2-5; D perhaps matches TRBD1 (7 bases). CDR3 length: 16 residues. V gave up 5 bases and J gave up 5 bases, with 21 bases separating them. Germline CDR1 MDHEN, CDR2 SYDVKM. In nucleotides, the CDR3 is TGTGCCAGCAGTCTGGCGGGGCAGGGGGGCAGGGAGACCCAGTACTTC. Protein: CASSLAGQGGRETQYF.

Many counts were recorded for this clone. The chain uses TRBV6-8 and TRBJ2-1; TRBD2 aligns across 10 bases. CDR1 and CDR2 from the germline V gene are MNHGY and SAAAGT. With 3 bases clipped from V and 2 bases from J, the junction kept 10 bases outside the gene matches. The CDR3 sequence is 18 residues long. The CDR3 DNA sequence: TGTGCCAGCAGTTATTTTTACGGACTAGCGGAACCCTACAATGAGCAGTTCTTC. Translated, it gives CASSYFYGLAEPYNEQFF.

The rearrangement uses TRBV29-1 and TRBJ2-7; 10 bases line up with TRBD2. J gave up 1 base and V 1 base, and 7 bases lay outside the gene matches. The CDR3 runs 16 residues. Germline V CDR1 and CDR2: SQVTM, ANQGSEA. For the CDR3, the DNA is TGCAGCGTTGAAGGCCTAGCGGGAGCTGGGTCCTACGAGCAGTACTTC. Translating it yields CSVEGLAGAGSYEQYF.

The CDR3 reads CATSSDLAGPGRGETQYF. The CDR3 DNA reads as TGTGCCACCAGCTCCGATCTAGCGGGACCAGGTCGGGGAGAGACCCAGTACTTC. V gene TRBV15 combines with J gene TRBJ2-5, with TRBD2 matching 9 bases. Germline-derived CDR1 and CDR2 are LNHNV and YYDKDF (reference sequence). V trimming: 5 bases; J trimming: 4 bases; junction bases outside the gene matches: 17. The CDR3 loop spans 18 amino acids. The full variable domain, with the rest looked up from reference TRBV15 and TRBJ2-5, is DAMVIQNPRYQVTQFGKPVTLSCSQTLNHNVMYWYQQKSSQAPKLLFHYYDKDFNNEADTPDNFQSRRPNTSFCFLDIRSPGLGDTAMYLCATSSDLAGPGRGETQYFGPGTRLLVL.